This entry describes one T cell receptor beta chain. This clone was observed once. Which antigen it targets is not known. Per-nucleotide qualities are absent, and no much larger clonotype sits a single base away. To prepare the library, the immunoSEQ multiplex PCR assay was applied. Drawn from immuneACCESS, this table holds only the in-frame rearrangements with V and J called that TCRdb kept. Clones are partly lost; checked studies trace under half to an unresolved V gene and leave the rest unexplained. The sample data list roughly 100,000 clones, and 92% of these were observed just once. Under 3% of the sample belongs to the ten largest clones. The germline V gene supplies CDR1 SGHDN and CDR2 FVKESK. The CDR3, from cysteine to phenylalanine, totals 16 residues. Just CDR3 DNA is preserved here, 48 bases in frame from base 1. V loses 5 bases of germline sequence and J loses 0 bases, and the interval between the two ends is 15 bases.

This entry is derived from a study of control samples from healthy donors and cancer patients (dated by TCRdb to the early 2020s). Sequenced material: blood. The chain uses TRBV14 and TRBJ2-3, with a weak D call of TRBD2 (5 bases match). The receptor was derived from a woman aged 18-29 years in good health. The nucleotide sequence reads as follows: TGTGCCAGCAGCTCTAAAATTGGGGAGAGCACAGATACGCAGTATTTT. Its amino acids are CASSSKIGESTDTQYF.